This T cell receptor (beta chain) was observed in a study of T cell repertoires in cytomegalovirus infection. Study overall: It was the public TCR beta signatures that indicated both CMV infection and matching HLA type.

Study results and caveats: HLA-C-restricted CMV clonotypes gave the most frequent clonotype in two of eight donors.

As concerns this clonotype: Its antigen remains unidentified.

TCRdb fed the reads into MiXCR, producing one record per CDR3 protein. The sample consists of 480,000 or so distinct CDR3 sequences, 10% to 12% of them appearing once. The receptor was isolated from a human donor in good health (CMV status not recorded). Some clones in this sample may be carry-over from other donors' samples. The sequencing sample was made of PBMCs.

Written as DNA, the CDR3 is TGTGCCACCAGTGATCTCGACAGAGACACCGGGGAGCTGTTTTTT. This codes for CATSDLDRDTGELFF. The rearrangement links TRBV24-1 to TRBJ2-2; tentative D call: TRBD1 (5 bases). The V gene lost 3 bases and the J gene lost 3 bases, with 10 bases spanning the gap. Per germline, CDR1 KGHDR and CDR2 SFDVKD. The CDR3 extends over 15 amino acids.